These T cell receptor beta chains were read from a single sample in a study of T cell responses to AZD1222 COVID-19 vaccine. Clones were read by immunoSEQ multiplex PCR, and TCRdb kept only the in-frame ones, dropping some. The data contain roughly 150,000 clones, approximately 91% of them singletons. The sample was peripheral blood, taken 28 days after the second AZD1222 dose. These receptors came from an adult who received the AZD1222 COVID-19 vaccine. Each CDR3 is given without its conserved first and last residue. The D gene is left open where the match is weak.

TRBD1	TRBV9	TRBJ1-1	ASSPTGGNTEAF
.	TRBV29-1	TRBJ2-7	SVEGTSYEQY
.	TRBV5-1	TRBJ2-2	ASSLGLYQANTGELF
.	TRBV5-1	TRBJ1-2	ASSLSAQGADGYT
.	TRBV7-2	TRBJ1-4	ASSLRAGEKLF
.	TRBV3-1/TRBV3-2	TRBJ2-1	ASSPGRLGDNEQF
.	TRBV3-1/TRBV3-2	TRBJ1-2	ASSQDLGPNYGYT
.	TRBV7-6	TRBJ1-6	ASSPGRGQNSPLH
.	TRBV7-9	TRBJ2-5	ASSQGVGRAETQY
TRBD2	TRBV15	TRBJ2-7	ATSRDPSGRNEQY
.	TRBV6-5	TRBJ1-2	ASSRQGVNYGYT